These 32 T cell receptor beta chains were all obtained from the same sample, sequenced in a study of STAT3 mutations in large granular lymphocyte leukemia. The study's findings and limits: Every T-LGLL patient had at least one immunodominant TCRbeta clonotype.

Their antigen targets remain unknown. Here immunoSEQ multiplex PCR was the method, and the copy in TCRdb shows in-frame clones only, minus some. The sample records over 10,000 clones, over 70% being singletons. The sample was peripheral blood mononuclear cells. The origin of the receptors is a man between 60 and 70 years old with T-cell large granular lymphocyte leukemia. Some clones in this sample may be carry-over from other donors' samples.

The chain joins TRBV19 to TRBJ2-5; 12 positions match TRBD1. Germline V lookup: CDR1 LNHDA, CDR2 SQIVND (reference sequence). V trimming: 3 bases; J trimming: 5 bases; junction bases outside the gene matches: 22. The CDR3 length is 21 residues. CDR3 region: CASSIRGTGGGIGNRRETQYF. The CDR3 nucleotides read TGTGCCAGTAGTATCCGTGGGACAGGGGGCGGCATAGGCAACCGGCGGGAGACCCAGTACTTC. Filled out from reference TRBV19 and TRBJ2-5, the complete variable domain reads DGGITQSPKYLFRKEGQNVTLSCEQNLNHDAMYWYRQDPGQGLRLIYYSQIVNDFQKGDIAEGYSVSREKKESFPLTVTSAQKNPTAFYLCASSIRGTGGGIGNRRETQYFGPGTRLLVL.

This clone was seen a handful of times. The chain has TRBV15 and TRBJ2-7; possibly TRBD1 or TRBD2 for D (5 bases each). Germline CDR1 and CDR2: LNHNV and YYDKDF (reference sequence). The V end lost 1 base, the J end lost 4 bases, and 11 bases lay between the germline ends. The CDR3 consists of 14 residues. CDR3 protein: CATSRGGEGYEQYF. CDR3 in DNA: TGTGCCACCAGCAGAGGCGGAGAGGGGTACGAGCAGTACTTC.

The J gene is TRBJ2-2, the V gene TRBV29-1; maybe TRBD2 (6 bases). Trimming took 4 bases from V and 0 from J, leaving 9 bases between them. The germline gives CDR1 SQVTM, CDR2 ANQGSEA. The CDR3 length is 14 residues. CDR3 amino acids: CSVGGLSNTGELFF. CDR3 in DNA: TGCAGCGTTGGGGGACTCTCGAACACCGGGGAGCTGTTTTTT.

This clone was seen a handful of times. The rearrangement links TRBV18 to TRBJ1-1; TRBD1 might be the D (5 bases). With 3 bases removed from V and 1 base from J, the gap between germline ends came to 6 bases. This CDR3 has 13 amino acids. Germline CDR1 KGHSH, CDR2 LQKENI. The CDR3 DNA reads TGTGCCAGCTCACCCGGACAGAACACTGAAGCTTTCTTT. It codes for CASSPGQNTEAFF.

This chain uses TRBV9 with TRBJ1-2, with D unresolved. The CDR3 runs to 13 residues. Germline V lookup: CDR1 SGDLS, CDR2 YYNGEE. V dropped 7 bases and J dropped 1 base, with 11 bases sitting between them. The CDR3 spells CASGSGNNYGYTF. The CDR3 coding sequence is TGTGCCAGCGGTAGTGGGAATAACTATGGCTACACCTTC.

The rearrangement joins TRBV5-3 to TRBJ2-7, with 8 bases matching TRBD2. TRBV5-3 is reported as an ORF; its role is uncertain. There are 14 residues in the CDR3. The junction had 7 bases not matched to a gene; V was cut back by 4 bases and J by 4 bases. The DNA for the CDR3 is TGTGCCAGAAGCCCCCAGCGGGAGACGTACGAGCAGTACTTC. It translates to CARSPQRETYEQYF.

The V and J genes are TRBV7-8 and TRBJ2-7; 7 bases fit TRBD2. V was pared by 5 bases and J by 1 base, with 17 bases of the junction left unmatched. Germline V lookup: CDR1 SGHVS, CDR2 FQNEAQ. There are 18 residues in the CDR3. CDR3 amino acids: CASSTHDGGDGGSYEQYF. CDR3 nucleotides: TGTGCCAGCAGCACACACGATGGGGGGGATGGAGGGTCCTACGAGCAGTACTTC.

The rearrangement uses TRBV29-1 and TRBJ2-2; no clear D gene. Germline CDR1 SQVTM, CDR2 ANQGSEA. Between the trimmed V and J ends, which lost 3 bases and 0 bases, there was a span of 5 bases. The CDR3 contains 13 residues. DNA for the CDR3: TGCAGCGTTGATAGGTCGAACACCGGGGAGCTGTTTTTT. Protein product: CSVDRSNTGELFF.

The chain is built from TRBV28 and TRBJ2-7, with 9 bases matching TRBD1. The CDR3 sequence is 16 residues long. Germline V CDR1 and CDR2: MDHEN, SYDVKM. Trimming took 3 bases from V and 6 from J; bases not matched to a gene: 12. In DNA form, the CDR3 reads TGTGCCAGCAGTTTGTACTCCGGGACAGGGTACGCCGAGCAGTACTTC. Translating gives CASSLYSGTGYAEQYF. The entire variable domain, with the rest obtained from reference TRBV28 and TRBJ2-7, is as follows: DVKVTQSSRYLVKRTGEKVFLECVQDMDHENMFWYRQDPGLGLRLIYFSYDVKMKEKGDIPEGYSVSREKKERFSLILESASTNQTSMYLCASSLYSGTGYAEQYFGPGTRLTVT.

This sequence joins TRBV7-6 and TRBJ1-6, with D possibly TRBD1 on 5 matching bases. Germline loops: CDR1 SGHVS, CDR2 FNYEAQ. Trimming took off 4 bases at V and 6 bases at J, with 7 bases between the two ends. The CDR3 runs to 13 residues. CDR3 amino acids: CASSSGSNSPLHF. CDR3 in DNA: TGTGCCAGCAGCTCAGGGTCTAATTCACCCCTCCACTTT. Full variable domain (outside the CDR3, taken from reference TRBV7-6 and TRBJ1-6): GAGVSQSPRYKVTKRGQDVALRCDPISGHVSLYWYRQALGQGPEFLTYFNYEAQQDKSGLPNDRFSAERPEGSISTLTIQRTEQRDSAMYRCASSSGSNSPLHFGNGTRLTVT.

The chain joins TRBV18 to TRBJ2-7; D unclear. The V end was cut by 3 bases, the J end by 2 bases, with 11 bases between. The CDR3 has 14 amino acids. Per germline, CDR1 KGHSH and CDR2 LQKENI. The CDR3 protein is CASSPGTATYEQYF. DNA for the CDR3: TGTGCCAGCTCACCGGGAACAGCAACCTACGAGCAGTACTTC.

The rearrangement uses TRBV7-3 and TRBJ1-2; D possibly corresponds to TRBD1 (5 bases). CDR1 and CDR2 from the germline V gene are SGHTA and FQGTGA. The CDR3 is 14 amino acids. The germline V and J ends were trimmed by 5 bases and 0 bases, with 10 bases remaining between them. The CDR3 reads CASSPGATNYGYTF. The CDR3 DNA follows: TGTGCCAGCAGCCCCGGGGCCACTAACTATGGCTACACCTTC.

The V call is TRBV5-1, the J call TRBJ2-1, with D unclear. Trimming removed 0 bases from V and 5 bases from J, with 9 bases in between. This CDR3 spans 14 amino acids. The germline gives CDR1 SGHRS, CDR2 YFSETQ. CDR3 nucleotides: TGCGCCAGCAGCTTGGCCGGACGTCACAATGAGCAGTTCTTC. This encodes CASSLAGRHNEQFF.

The J gene is TRBJ1-4, the V gene TRBV18; D perhaps matches TRBD1 (6 bases). From germline, CDR1 is KGHSH and CDR2 LQKENI. V gave up 0 bases and J gave up 0 bases, with 11 bases separating them. The CDR3 contains 17 residues. The CDR3 coding sequence is TGTGCCAGCTCACCACCGACAGGACCTACAACTAATGAAAAACTGTTTTTT. Protein sequence: CASSPPTGPTTNEKLFF.

CDR3 bases: TGTGCCAGCAGACCGGGGAGGGGCATTAACTATGGCTACACCTTC. It specifies CASRPGRGINYGYTF. The gene calls are TRBV5-4 and TRBJ1-2; tentative D call: TRBD1 (5 bases). The V and J ends lost 5 bases and 1 base respectively, with 15 bases between them. The CDR3 has 15 amino acids. Germline assignment: CDR1 SGHNT and CDR2 YYREEE (reference sequence).

The genes are TRBV5-1 and TRBJ2-3, with 11 positions matching TRBD1. Trimming at V came to 4 bases and at J to 1 base, leaving 5 bases not matched to a gene. The CDR3 has 16 amino acids. Germline values: CDR1 SGHRS, CDR2 YFSETQ. The CDR3 region is CASSVPGQGGTDTQYF. In nucleotides, the CDR3 is TGCGCCAGCAGCGTACCGGGACAGGGGGGCACAGATACGCAGTATTTT. Looking up the rest from reference TRBV5-1 and TRBJ2-3 gives the full variable domain: KAGVTQTPRYLIKTRGQQVTLSCSPISGHRSVSWYQQTPGQGLQFLFEYFSETQRNKGNFPGRFSGRQFSNSRSEMNVSTLELGDSALYLCASSVPGQGGTDTQYFGPGTRLTVL.

The V call is TRBV5-4, the J call TRBJ2-3, with 8 nucleotides matching TRBD2. J lost 2 bases, V lost 2 bases, and 4 bases had no gene match. The CDR3 covers 15 residues. From germline, CDR1 is SGHNT and CDR2 YYREEE (reference sequence). The CDR3 DNA reads TGTGCCAGCAGCTTCCAGCGGGGGAACACAGATACGCAGTATTTT. It yields the protein CASSFQRGNTDTQYF.

The genes are TRBV29-1 and TRBJ1-5, with no clear D. V lost 4 bases to trimming and J lost 11 bases, with 18 bases between them. This CDR3 has 13 residues. Germline V gene sequence: CDR1 SQVTM, CDR2 ANQGSEA. The CDR3 here is CSVVATGNPTQHF. The CDR3 coding sequence is TGCAGCGTTGTAGCGACGGGGAATCCGACCCAGCATTTT.

The chain joins TRBV29-1 to TRBJ2-5, with 11 bases aligning to TRBD2. Germline V CDR1 and CDR2: SQVTM, ANQGSEA. V was clipped by 4 bases and J by 6 bases; unmatched bases: 13. The CDR3 spans 16 residues. The CDR3 sequence is CSVGPLGLAVGKTQYF. The DNA for the CDR3 is TGCAGCGTTGGTCCTCTGGGACTAGCGGTAGGGAAGACCCAGTACTTC.

V gene TRBV30 combines with J gene TRBJ1-2; 9 bases line up with TRBD1. CDR1 is GTSNPN, CDR2 SVGIG, per germline (reference sequence). V dropped 4 bases and J dropped 3; count of bases not matched to a gene: 6. CDR3 length: 14 residues. The chain's CDR3 is CAWKRDRVHYGYTF. Written as DNA, the CDR3 is TGTGCCTGGAAGCGGGACAGGGTTCACTATGGCTACACCTTC.

The chain carries TRBV5-1 and TRBJ2-7, with D perhaps TRBD1 (5 bases). Germline V gene sequence: CDR1 SGHRS, CDR2 YFSETQ. V was cut by 6 bases and J by 5 bases, with 21 bases left in between. The CDR3 totals 15 residues. CDR3 residues: CASTPRVQGIDEQYF. CDR3 in DNA: TGCGCCAGCACCCCCCGTGTTCAGGGCATCGACGAGCAGTACTTC.

The chain is built from TRBV19 and TRBJ2-7; no clear D. V was clipped by 2 bases and J by 6 bases, with 11 bases between them. CDR1 is LNHDA and CDR2 is SQIVND in the germline V gene (reference sequence). This CDR3 region has 13 residues. The CDR3 loop is CASSISLGSEQYF. The CDR3 nucleotides are TGTGCCAGTAGTATATCTCTGGGTAGCGAGCAGTACTTC.

The CDR3 is CASSSTIAGAGTDTQYF. The CDR3, as DNA: TGCGCCAGCAGCTCGACTATAGCGGGAGCTGGCACAGATACGCAGTATTTT. The V call is TRBV5-1, the J call TRBJ2-3, with TRBD2 identical over 9 bases. Germline V CDR1 and CDR2: SGHRS, YFSETQ. Trimming cost V 3 bases and J 1 base; bases outside gene matches: 9. The CDR3 runs 17 residues.

V and J are TRBV29-1 and TRBJ1-3; tentative D call: TRBD1 (5 bases). V was shortened by 6 bases and J by 0 bases, with 15 bases between the two germline ends. Germline CDR1 and CDR2: SQVTM and ANQGSEA. The CDR3 runs 15 residues. The CDR3 region has the DNA TGCAGCGTCGTGCAGGGCTCGAACTCTGGAAACACCATATATTTT. Translation: CSVVQGSNSGNTIYF.

Note on this clone: A read error may account for a junction end that differs from germline. The V gene is TRBV4-2, the J gene TRBJ2-1; 8 bases line up with TRBD1. CDR1 and CDR2 (germline): LGHNA, YNFKEQ. The length of the CDR3 is 16 residues. In DNA, the CDR3 is TGTGCCAGCAGAACGGGACGGACAGGGCTACCAAATGGGCAGTTCTTC. Translating it yields CASRTGRTGLPNGQFF.

The genes are TRBV19 and TRBJ2-7; the match to TRBD1 covers 8 bases. V was pared by 8 bases and J by 4 bases, with 7 bases of the junction left unmatched. Germline values: CDR1 LNHDA, CDR2 SQIVND (reference sequence). CDR3 length: 13 residues. The CDR3 sequence is CASSAGGRYEQYF. For the CDR3, the DNA is TGTGCCAGTTCGGCAGGGGGCAGGTACGAGCAGTACTTC.

The CDR3 DNA reads TGTGCCAGCAGCGTACAGGCGAACACTGAAGCTTTCTTT. It is translated as CASSVQANTEAFF. J is TRBJ1-1 and V is TRBV7-9; tentatively, D is TRBD1 (5 bases). CDR1 and CDR2 from the germline V gene are SEHNR and FQNEAQ (reference sequence). The CDR3 has 13 amino acids. Trimming removed 5 bases at V and 1 base at J, with 8 bases between.

This clone was detected once. The chain employs TRBV2 and TRBJ2-3, with unresolved D. Germline V CDR1 and CDR2: SNHLY, FYNNEI. The CDR3 is 14 amino acids. V was clipped by 2 bases and J by 2 bases, with 8 bases between them. This chain's CDR3 is CASSELQITDTQYF. The CDR3 coding sequence is TGTGCCAGCAGTGAACTGCAGATCACAGATACGCAGTATTTT.

The V and J genes are TRBV18 and TRBJ1-5, with 8 bases lining up with TRBD1. From germline, CDR1 is KGHSH and CDR2 LQKENI. Trimming at V came to 3 bases and at J to 7 bases, leaving 5 bases not matched to a gene. The length of the CDR3 is 14 residues. The CDR3 region is CASSPEGQDQPQHF. CDR3 bases: TGTGCCAGCTCACCCGAGGGACAGGACCAGCCCCAGCATTTT.

This clone was counted only a few times. This sequence joins TRBV28 and TRBJ1-1; D is undetermined. V lost 4 bases and J 3 bases, leaving 12 bases between the germline ends. Germline V gene lookup returns CDR1 MDHEN and CDR2 SYDVKM. This CDR3 region has 14 residues. CDR3 sequence: CASSYRRSDTEAFF. The CDR3 DNA reads TGTGCCAGCAGTTATCGACGATCGGACACTGAAGCTTTCTTT. The full variable domain, in which reference TRBV28 and TRBJ1-1 provide the parts outside the CDR3, is DVKVTQSSRYLVKRTGEKVFLECVQDMDHENMFWYRQDPGLGLRLIYFSYDVKMKEKGDIPEGYSVSREKKERFSLILESASTNQTSMYLCASSYRRSDTEAFFGQGTRLTVV.

This clone was counted between two and nine times. The J gene is TRBJ1-2, the V gene TRBV4-1; 9 positions match TRBD1. CDR1 is MGHRA and CDR2 is YSYEKL in the germline V gene. The length of the CDR3 is 14 residues. V shed 1 base, J shed 8 bases, and the junction held 5 bases outside the gene matches. The CDR3 DNA sequence: TGCGCCAGCAGCCAAGGGACAGGGGTAGGCGGCTACACCTTC. It translates to CASSQGTGVGGYTF.

This chain uses TRBV28 with TRBJ1-6; the D is unclear. The length of the CDR3 is 15 residues. With 3 bases removed from V and 3 bases from J, the gap between germline ends came to 9 bases. The germline gives CDR1 MDHEN, CDR2 SYDVKM. The CDR3 spells CASSLGRSYNSPLHF. The CDR3 DNA reads as TGTGCCAGCAGTTTGGGCAGGAGCTATAATTCACCCCTCCACTTT. Looking up the rest from reference TRBV28 and TRBJ1-6 gives the full variable domain: DVKVTQSSRYLVKRTGEKVFLECVQDMDHENMFWYRQDPGLGLRLIYFSYDVKMKEKGDIPEGYSVSREKKERFSLILESASTNQTSMYLCASSLGRSYNSPLHFGNGTRLTVT.